The T cell receptor beta chain described here comes from a study of pediatric ulcerative colitis. Germline V CDR1 and CDR2: SGHAT, FQNNGV. V was trimmed by 0 bases and J by 6 bases, leaving 17 bases between them. There are 16 residues in the CDR3. Notes on this clone: Its antigen is unidentified.

Sequencing was performed with immunoSEQ multiplex PCR; in TCRdb, only in-frame clones are kept and a portion is missing. The data contain more than 40,000 clones, 60% to 85% of them seen just once; the ten biggest clones take up 3% to 4.5%. Study-wide results and limits: Some T cells in rectal biopsies may come from blood, especially with overt colitis.

During colonoscopy, one to two rectal pinch biopsies were collected. The chain combines TRBV11-2 with TRBJ1-1; possibly TRBD1 for D (5 bases). The source of this sequence is a girl between 5 and 17 years old with moderate ulcerative colitis. Specimen: gut tissue. CDR3 residues: CASSLDGGQGRSEAFF. CDR3 nucleotide sequence: TGTGCCAGCAGCTTAGACGGTGGGCAGGGACGGTCTGAAGCTTTCTTT.